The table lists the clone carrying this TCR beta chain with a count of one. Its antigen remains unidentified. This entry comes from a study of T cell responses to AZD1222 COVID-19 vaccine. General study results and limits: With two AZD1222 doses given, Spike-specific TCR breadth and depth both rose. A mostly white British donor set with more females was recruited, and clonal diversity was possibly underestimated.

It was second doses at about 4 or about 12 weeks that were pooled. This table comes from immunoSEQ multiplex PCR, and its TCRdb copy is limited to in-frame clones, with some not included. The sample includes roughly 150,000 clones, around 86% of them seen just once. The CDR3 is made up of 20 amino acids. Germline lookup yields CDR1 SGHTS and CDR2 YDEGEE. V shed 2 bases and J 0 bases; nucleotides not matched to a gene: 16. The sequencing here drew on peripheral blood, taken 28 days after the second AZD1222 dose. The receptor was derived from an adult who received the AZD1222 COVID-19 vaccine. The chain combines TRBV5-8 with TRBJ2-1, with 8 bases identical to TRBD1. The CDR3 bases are TGTGCCAGCAGCTTTAAGGCTAGGACAGGGTTAATAGGCTCCTACAATGAGCAGTTCTTC. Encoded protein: CASSFKARTGLIGSYNEQFF.